Below are 15 T cell receptor beta chains sequenced from a single sample in a study of regulatory T cells in long-lasting Graves disease. With iRepertoire HTBI primers and Arm-PCR of CDR3 regions, TCR beta libraries were built. TCRdb independently ran MiXCR on the multiplex PCR reads; one entry per CDR3 protein. The sample lists hundreds of thousands of distinct CDR3 sequences; approximately 13% were seen once. Regarding time point: newly diagnosed GD, antithyroid drugs for less than 3 months. The TCR library was prepared using RNA isolated from PBMCs. This sample also belongs to another study, concerning T cells in Graves' hyperthyroidism and ophthalmopathy.

The starting material was peripheral blood mononuclear cells (PBMCs), obtained at new diagnosis, from a patient treated with antithyroid drugs. These receptors all stem from a man aged 25-45 years with Graves disease.

The sample holds many counts of this clonotype. The chain employs TRBV29-1 and TRBJ2-1; no clear D. Trimming took off 5 bases at V and 3 bases at J, with 11 bases between the two ends. There are 13 residues in the CDR3. The V gene's germline CDR1 is SQVTM and CDR2 ANQGSEA. CDR3 sequence (DNA): TGCAGCGTTCGAGTTAGCAGCTACAATGAGCAGTTCTTC. Translating gives CSVRVSSYNEQFF.

This clonotype was detected only a few times. The CDR3 DNA is TGCGCCAGCAGCTCTGAATCTAGCGGGGCCTTCCAAGAGACCCAGTACTTC. Protein product: CASSSESSGAFQETQYF. The rearrangement joins TRBV5-1 to TRBJ2-5; 9 bases line up with TRBD2. Trimming removed 3 bases from V and 1 base from J; junction bases left unmatched: 10. Per germline, CDR1 SGHRS and CDR2 YFSETQ. The CDR3 has 17 residues.

The table lists this clonotype with many counts. CDR3 in DNA: TGTGCCAGCAGCTCAGGTGACAATGAGCAGTTCTTC. Translation: CASSSGDNEQFF. The chain combines TRBV5-6 with TRBJ2-1; no definite D call. Germline CDR1 reads SGHDT; CDR2 reads YYEEEE. The CDR3 runs to 12 residues. V dropped 3 bases and J dropped 5 bases, with 6 bases sitting between them.

This clonotype has at least ten counts. The chain employs TRBV29-1 and TRBJ2-3; D is undetermined. Looked up from germline, CDR1 is SQVTM and CDR2 is ANQGSEA. The CDR3 runs to 11 residues. V was trimmed by 4 bases and J by 3 bases, leaving 5 bases between them. The CDR3 DNA follows: TGCAGCGTTGCTGAAACAGATACGCAGTATTTT. Translation gives CSVAETDTQYF.

This sequence joins TRBV5-1 and TRBJ1-3; D is possibly TRBD1 (5 bases). Trimming cost V 4 bases and J 0 bases, with 8 bases left between them. CDR1 SGHRS and CDR2 YFSETQ come from the germline V gene. This CDR3 is built from 14 residues. CDR3 loop: CASSPGFSGNTIYF. In DNA, the CDR3 is TGCGCCAGCAGCCCAGGGTTCTCTGGAAACACCATATATTTT.

On this clonotype itself: This may be a read error: a much more frequent sequence differs by one nucleotide. The chain couples TRBV20-1 to TRBJ2-1, with D maybe TRBD2 (6 bases). Germline CDR1 reads DFQATT; CDR2 reads SNEGSKA (reference sequence). The CDR3 has 16 residues. CDR3 loop: CSTRDWGGIIYNEQFF. CDR3 sequence (DNA): TGCAGTACTAGAGATTGGGGCGGGATCATATACAATGAGCAGTTCTTC.

This clonotype was counted between two and nine times. The chain employs TRBV28 and TRBJ1-1, with 7 bases identical to TRBD1. The CDR3 loop spans 14 amino acids. The junction had 13 bases not matched to a gene; V was cut back by 6 bases and J by 9 bases. Germline V gene data show CDR1 as MDHEN and CDR2 as SYDVKM. Here the CDR3 DNA reads TGTGCCAGCAGCTTCGGGACAGCGAGTCCTAAAGCTTTCTTT. The encoded protein is CASSFGTASPKAFF.

This clonotype was seen ten or more times. The chain is built from TRBV27 and TRBJ1-6, with a weak D call TRBD1 (6 bases). Germline V lookup: CDR1 MNHEY, CDR2 SMNVEV (reference sequence). The CDR3 sequence is 16 residues long. The V gene lost 5 bases and the J gene lost 9 bases, with 20 bases spanning the gap. The CDR3, as DNA: TGTGCCAGCAGTCCATCCCCACAGGGTATGGGTTCACCCCTCCACTTT. Protein product: CASSPSPQGMGSPLHF.

V and J are TRBV30 and TRBJ1-1; D call uncertain. V was clipped by 0 bases and J by 11 bases, with 16 bases between them. The CDR3 contains 13 residues. Germline CDR1 GTSNPN, CDR2 SVGIG (reference sequence). The CDR3 DNA is TGTGCCTGGAGTGTAAAAGCTAACGGACGGGCTTTCTTT. Protein: CAWSVKANGRAFF.

The chain carries TRBV24-1 and TRBJ2-2, with 7 bases matching TRBD2. V lost 0 bases and J lost 0; bases outside the gene matches: 3. The CDR3 runs to 17 residues. Germline lookup yields CDR1 KGHDR and CDR2 SFDVKD. CDR3 loop: CATSDLTGGTNTGELFF. In DNA, the CDR3 is TGTGCCACCAGTGATTTGACGGGAGGAACGAACACCGGGGAGCTGTTTTTT.

A word on this clonotype: This may be a read error: a much more frequent sequence differs by one nucleotide. V is TRBV20-1 and J is TRBJ2-1, with TRBD2 matching over 14 bases. The CDR3 is 14 amino acids. Per the germline V gene, CDR1 is DFQATT and CDR2 is SNEGSKA (reference sequence). The CDR3 reads CGAGGTSGSSEQFF. CDR3 nucleotides: TGCGGTGCTGGCGGGACTAGCGGGAGCTCTGAGCAGTTCTTC.

This clonotype was recorded at least ten times. This sequence joins TRBV20-1 and TRBJ2-3; D uncertain. V was clipped by 4 bases and J by 5 bases, with 10 bases between them. The CDR3 extends over 12 amino acids. Per germline, CDR1 DFQATT and CDR2 SNEGSKA (reference sequence). The chain's CDR3 is CSANRAKDTQYF. The CDR3 DNA reads as TGCAGTGCTAACAGAGCGAAAGATACGCAGTATTTT.

This clonotype occurred many times. CDR3: CASKTSMNTEAFF. The CDR3 DNA sequence: TGCGCCAGCAAAACATCAATGAACACTGAAGCTTTCTTT. This rearrangement joins TRBV10-1 to TRBJ1-1; D ambiguous. The CDR3 spans 13 residues. The germline CDR1 and CDR2 sequences are WNHNN and SYGVQD (reference sequence). V lost 7 bases to trimming and J lost 0 bases, with 9 bases between them.

Ten or more counts support this clonotype. The junction departs from germline at one end; a sequencing error may be responsible. CDR3 DNA sequence: TGTGCCAGCAGCTTGGACACTGAAGCTTTCTTT. Protein: CASSLDTEAFF. The chain recombines TRBV5-1 with TRBJ1-1; no reliable D call. The germline V gene encodes CDR1 SGHRS and CDR2 YFSETQ. This CDR3 region has 11 residues.

Comments on this clonotype: One base separates it from a far larger clone, so it is likely a read error. The chain uses TRBV7-2 and TRBJ1-1, with a tentative D call TRBD1 (5 bases). Germline values: CDR1 SGHTA, CDR2 FQGNSA. There are 13 residues in the CDR3. The V and J ends lost 5 bases and 8 bases respectively, with 15 bases between them. CDR3: CASSPQGEGEAFF. The CDR3 nucleotides are TGTGCCAGCAGCCCCCAGGGCGAGGGGGAAGCTTTCTTT.